This T cell receptor beta chain was sequenced during a study of spatial heterogeneity in lung cancer. Study conclusions and caveats: For expanded intratumoral alpha and beta TCRs, counts tracked tumor mutation counts.

Worth noting for this clonotype: The antigen is unknown. This beta chain is an unintended read in a library built for alpha chains; its size means little.

In TCRdb, the 5' RACE reads were re-called with MiXCR into one record per CDR3 protein. The data contain about 13,000 distinct CDR3 sequences, roughly 4.6% of them singletons. With 0 bases removed from V and 4 bases from J, the gap between germline ends came to 8 bases. Looked up from germline, CDR1 is SGHRS and CDR2 is YFSETQ. The CDR3 sequence is 14 residues long. Stated time point: sample taken at primary tumor resection. The specimen comprised lung tumor tissue, sampled at surgery. The V gene is TRBV5-1, the J gene TRBJ1-5; D unclear. The clonotype originates from a male donor with early-stage non-small cell lung cancer. In DNA form, the CDR3 reads TGCGCCAGCAGCTTGGGGCCGGATAATCAGCCCCAGCATTTT. It is translated as CASSLGPDNQPQHF.